This is a list of T cell receptor beta chains from one sample in a study of Graves' ophthalmopathy and Graves' hyperthyroidism. TCRdb re-called the multiplex PCR reads through MiXCR, storing one row per CDR3 protein. This repertoire shows around 1,200,000 distinct CDR3 sequences, roughly 35% found once; its top ten account for around 10%. The source material was peripheral blood or thyroid tissue (not recorded which). The origin of the receptors is an adult man with Graves' hyperthyroidism. CDR3s leave out the opening cysteine and the closing phenylalanine or tryptophan. The order of the fields is clone size, V gene, J gene, CDR3 protein. Expanded clones get a size class; other rows say once, few or many, or leave the size out.

>-|TRBV7-9|TRBJ2-2
ASSPSSGLAGGTLTNTGELF
>few|TRBV6-5|TRBJ2-7
ASSYYGRGPGKEQY
>-|TRBV6-5|TRBJ2-7
AWSWDSTYEQY
>-|TRBV11-3|TRBJ1-6
ASSLVGPDNSPLH
>few|TRBV7-9|TRBJ2-3
ASSLVSPDTQY
>-|TRBV10-3|TRBJ1-4
ATPEELF
>-|TRBV25-1|TRBJ1-1
ASGTHREGTEAF
>many|TRBV14|TRBJ1-4
ASSQEVRATNEKLF
>-|TRBV10-3|TRBJ2-7
AISEGTGRPGEQY
>-|TRBV14|TRBJ1-1
ASSQRVDTEAF
>-|TRBV25-1|TRBJ2-2
ARSAGGLIGELF
>-|TRBV25-1|TRBJ1-6
ASSEVIARDRANSPLH
>many|TRBV7-9|TRBJ1-5
ASSSTHWRHRPGLPSGQPQH
>once|TRBV7-9|TRBJ2-5
ASSQGGVEETQY
>once|TRBV11-2|TRBJ2-5
ASSLTGPWETQY
>many|TRBV20-1|TRBJ2-5
SARENRQETQY
>-|TRBV3-1|TRBJ2-7
ASSQGTSGRGYYEQY
>-|TRBV5-6|TRBJ1-5
ASRGMGSNQPQH
>many|TRBV20-1|TRBJ2-5
SARRGQSKETQY
>many|TRBV7-8|TRBJ2-2
ASSLRDTRNTGELF
>-|TRBV9|TRBJ2-1
ASSVGSGSPYNEQF
>-|TRBV3-1|TRBJ2-5
ASSQNLAGLETQY
>few|TRBV5-1|TRBJ1-1
ASSLVRDRGVGTEAF
>-|TRBV19|TRBJ2-2
ASRKRTGELF
>-|TRBV2|TRBJ2-5
ASSEPPSGSGETQY
>-|TRBV4-1|TRBJ1-3
ASSQIENTIY
>many|TRBV7-8|TRBJ1-1
ASSRDRSYTEAF
>-|TRBV29-1|TRBJ2-7
SVRGQGSHEQY
>many|TRBV7-8|TRBJ2-7
ASRGLAGGPGSYEQY
>-|TRBV30|TRBJ2-5
AWSPGDQETQY
>many|TRBV10-3|TRBJ1-3
AIRDPDSGNTIY
>many|TRBV2|TRBJ2-5
ASHWGRAGTQY
>-|TRBV5-4|TRBJ1-3
ASSKGGNTIY
>many|TRBV5-1|TRBJ1-1
ASSTRQGGFTEAF
>many|TRBV7-9|TRBJ1-1
ASSFRTDNTEAF
>many|TRBV4-1|TRBJ2-7
ASSYRDGYEQY
>-|TRBV2|TRBJ2-5
ASFTETQY
>-|TRBV7-9|TRBJ1-1
ASSQGGATMNTEAF
>-|TRBV4-3|TRBJ2-6
ASSQEEDLT
>few|TRBV4-3|TRBJ1-1
ASSQDAGVVWAF
>-|TRBV10-2|TRBJ1-2
ASSEPDRGYYGYT
>-|TRBV7-2|TRBJ2-3
ASSNLGLITDTQY
>many|TRBV15|TRBJ2-7
ATSRVAGAGEQY
>many|TRBV7-8|TRBJ1-4
ASSLRSGLGEKLF
>many|TRBV12-3/TRBV12-4|TRBJ1-2
ASSPGQGLGYT
>-|TRBV11-1|TRBJ1-6
ASRPGNTDSPLH
>-|TRBV7-8|TRBJ1-5
ASSEGVLAYEH
>-|TRBV10-3|TRBJ1-2
AISDEDSWGVNYGYT
>-|TRBV7-9|TRBJ2-5
ASSLGQGWRETQY